Sequencing of this T cell receptor (beta chain) was carried out in a study of early T cells in non-severe SARS-CoV-2 infection listed by TCRdb under 2021. Concerning the study at large: Bulk RNA from unsorted whole blood was used for TCR sequencing, so alpha and beta chains could not be paired.

A case-control design nested within a healthcare worker cohort in London, UK, was used, with weekly nasopharyngeal swab PCR tests and blood sampling performed. Between 23 and 31 March 2020, the week of the UK lockdown, healthcare workers were enrolled and then followed up weekly for as long as 16 weeks. General study outcomes and caveats: VDJdb matching was skewed toward anti-spike CD8 responses and likely underestimated virus-specific expansions, missing private and CD4 specificities.

In regard to this clonotype: Its antigen specificity is not known. It has no much larger one-base neighbor in the sample; base qualities were not kept.

Libraries were made using 5' RACE. The instrument given in TCRdb is NextSeq 500. To correct for sequencing error and PCR bias, the TCR library protocol tagged individual cDNA molecules with unique molecular identifiers. TCR alpha and beta chains were both sequenced, and the abundances of alpha and beta sequences in each sample were closely correlated with each other. Under the source paper's analysis protocol: Decombinator V4 was used to perform V gene, J gene and CDR3 annotation of TCR sequences. Expanded TCRs were defined as changing significantly between any two time points under a Poisson model with p below 0.0001. Abundances of TCRs were expressed as counts per million after normalisation to the total number of TCRs sequenced in each sample. A search of VDJdb, accessed on 1 November 2021, was run for TCRs annotated to CMV, EBV and SARS-CoV-2, with TCRs annotated for multiple antigens excluded. TCRdb reprocessed the public reads (quality trimming at Q25 with fastp, clone calling with MiXCR) and kept in-frame beta chains. For every CDR3 protein sequence, its rows merge into one entry that carries the most common genes and DNA. It is TCRdb's table, rather than the study itself, that gives the V and J calls and clone size. The sample contains tens of thousands of distinct CDR3 sequences, roughly 10% of them found a single time. Clones ranked in the top ten supply around 1.6% of the sample.

The sequenced sample was whole blood. This sequence originates from an adult who was a healthcare worker with PCR-confirmed SARS-CoV-2 infection or an uninfected control (not recorded which).

The CDR3 in this case is CASERGTDTQYF. The nucleotides read TGTGCCAGCGAAAGGGGCACAGATACGCAGTATTTT. The sequence joins TRBV6-6 to TRBJ2-3; the D segment cannot be called with confidence. There are 12 amino acids in the CDR3, from cysteine to phenylalanine inclusive. Only the CDR3 region is kept as DNA, spanning 36 bases read in frame from base 1. Taken from the germline V gene (reference sequence), the CDR1 and CDR2 loops are MNHNY and SVGAGI. V was cut back by 8 bases and J by 1 base, leaving a gap of 7 bases between them.